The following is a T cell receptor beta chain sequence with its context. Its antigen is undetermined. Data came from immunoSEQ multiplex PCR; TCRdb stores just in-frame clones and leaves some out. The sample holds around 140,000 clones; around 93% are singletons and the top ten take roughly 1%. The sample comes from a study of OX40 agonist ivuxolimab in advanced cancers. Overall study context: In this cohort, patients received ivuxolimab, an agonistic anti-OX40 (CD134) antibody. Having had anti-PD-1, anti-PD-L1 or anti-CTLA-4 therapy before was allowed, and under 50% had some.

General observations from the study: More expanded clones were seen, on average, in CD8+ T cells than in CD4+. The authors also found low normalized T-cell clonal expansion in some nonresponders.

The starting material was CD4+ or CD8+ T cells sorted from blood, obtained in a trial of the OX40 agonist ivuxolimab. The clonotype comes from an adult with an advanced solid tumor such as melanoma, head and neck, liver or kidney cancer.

This CDR3 is CASSLDRQSNEKLFF. CDR3 DNA sequence: TGTGCCAGCTCACTAGACAGGCAATCTAATGAAAAACTGTTTTTT. J is TRBJ1-4 and V is TRBV18; possible D gene TRBD1, 6 bases. Germline CDR1 is KGHSH and CDR2 is LQKENI. This CDR3 is built from 15 residues. V was shortened by 4 bases and J by 3 bases, with 12 bases between the two germline ends.